This T cell receptor (beta chain) was recorded in a study of Tregs in tolerant kidney transplant recipients (dated by TCRdb to about 2019). About the investigation overall: The study applied TCRbeta sequencing to find donor-specific regulatory T cells before combined kidney and bone marrow transplantation and then followed those same cells after transplant. What the work shows at the level of the full study, not this receptor alone: In tolerant patients, donor-specific Tregs expanded more than Tregs overall, which suggests antigen-driven rather than nonspecific expansion. Because only a small number of patients were included, the study had limitations, and the results will need to be validated in larger populations as well as under other immunosuppression protocols. Biological reproducibility was not directly assessed, although technical replication error appeared to be minimal. Expanding Tregs with activated donor B cells appeared to identify the most biologically relevant and donor-specific TCRbeta repertoire. Because the PCR primers were changed over time for some patients, nucleotide-level comparison could not be performed across the samples from those patients.

Genomic DNA was extracted from sorted cells with the QIAGEN DNeasy Blood and Tissue Kit for TCRbeta CDR3 sequencing. High-throughput TCRbeta CDR3 sequencing, which included PCR amplification with bias correction and internal controls, was done commercially through immunoSEQ. From the authors' description of their analysis: Unique productive TCRbeta sequences were defined by CDR3 nucleotide sequence where primers matched, and otherwise by CDR3 amino acid sequence together with Vbeta and Jbeta genes. Sorting error was corrected by removing sequences shared between sorted populations at a frequency ratio of 2:1 or less, and the remaining shared sequences were assigned to the higher population. Donor-reactive sequences were defined as at least 5-fold expanded in CFSE-low cells versus unstimulated cells, with frequency of at least 0.01% in CFSE-low cells. Jensen-Shannon divergence calculated on the top 100 TCRbeta sequences ranked by frequency was used to measure repertoire divergence. For samples with multiple sequencing runs, sorting error was corrected in each run separately before the runs were combined. The source is immuneACCESS, and TCRdb retained only in-frame sequences with V and J called. Part of the clones is not carried over; for the studies checked, unresolved V genes explain less than half of this, and the remainder is unexplained. For V, J and clone size, that table is used; D and trimming come from the DNA. Recorded for this sample are tens of thousands of clones; approximately 93% of them occurred a single time. In total, the top ten clones hold roughly 1.7% of the sample.

The transplants used related donors along with nonmyeloablative bone marrow transplantation, and in the human trials mixed chimerism was transient. Thawed PBMCs were FACS-sorted into unstimulated Tregs (CD4+CD25+CD127-), CD4+ non-Tregs (CD4+CD25-), CD4 cells and CD8 cells. The patients were a few recipients of combined kidney and bone marrow transplants from the ITN036ST trial, and samples were available only from these trial subjects. Healthy control blood was separated into PBMCs by Ficoll density gradient and cryopreserved, and patient PBMCs were collected both before and after transplant. For this clone: The target of this receptor is not known. No base quality information exists; no much larger clone differs at one position.

Sequences SEHNR (CDR1) and FQNEAQ (CDR2) are obtained from the germline V gene (reference sequence). From the cysteine through the phenylalanine, the CDR3 covers 14 amino acids. The CDR3 DNA has 42 bases and is translated from base 1. V is cut by 2 bases and J by 0 bases, and the space between the germline ends is 5 bases. This chain joins TRBV7-9 to TRBJ2-1, with no reliable assignment of the D segment. This material consisted of CD4+ T cells from blood (PBMCs), taken 12 months after the transplant. The receptor's source is a human patient who received a combined kidney and bone marrow transplant. A transplant means some T cells may be of graft donor rather than patient origin. The nucleotide sequence reads as follows: TGTGCCAGCAGCTTAATTAGCTCCTACAATGAGCAGTTCTTC. The resulting protein is CASSLISSYNEQFF. Full variable domain (CDR3 extended with the reference TRBV7-9 and TRBJ2-1 proteins): DTGVSQNPRHKITKRGQNVTFRCDPISEHNRLYWYRQTLGQGPEFLTYFQNEAQLEKSRLLSDRFSAERPKGSFSTLEIQRTEQGDSAMYLCASSLISSYNEQFFGPGTRLTVL.